The clone carrying this TCR beta chain was detected only once. Its antigen is unidentified. The data are from a study of T cell responses to AZD1222 COVID-19 vaccine. Study-level background: Pooled in the analysis were second doses at about 4 or about 12 weeks.

Findings and limits, study-wide: Sampling captured repertoires only after the peak T cell response. Reports indicate that nearly half of spike-specific TCRs are directed at unmutated variant regions.

Trimming stripped 2 bases from V and 3 bases from J, with 7 bases between. Germline V gene sequence: CDR1 LNHDA, CDR2 SQIVND (reference sequence). This CDR3 is built from 13 residues. This table comes from immunoSEQ multiplex PCR, and its TCRdb copy is limited to in-frame clones, with some not included. The table has 110,000 or so clones, about 90% seen once. The TCR comes from an adult in good health. Sequenced material: peripheral blood, taken on day 0 of AZD1222 vaccination. The rearrangement uses TRBV19 and TRBJ1-1; unclear D gene. The DNA for the CDR3 is TGTGCCAGTAGTATAATAATTGACACTGAAGCTTTCTTT. Its protein product is CASSIIIDTEAFF.